This TCR beta chain is from a study of T cell responses to AZD1222 COVID-19 vaccine. Findings of the study overall: Variant regions that are unmutated are reportedly the target of nearly half of spike-specific TCRs. Recipients of two AZD1222 doses showed rising Spike-specific TCR breadth and depth. In a largely white British group with more females than males, clonal diversity was possibly underestimated.

Repertoires were generated with immunoSEQ multiplex PCR, while TCRdb's copy carries only in-frame clones and drops some. This sample has over 150,000 clones, with approximately 88% found just once. The V and J ends lost 4 bases and 8 bases, in that order; junction bases with no gene match: 5. Per germline, CDR1 WNHNN and CDR2 SYGVQD (reference sequence). CDR3 length equals 15 residues. Both about-4-week and about-12-week second-dose recipients were combined. Worth noting for this clone: No antigen is known for it.

This sequence joins TRBV10-1 and TRBJ2-1; TRBD2 agrees at 13 bases. The sample was peripheral blood, taken 28 days after the second AZD1222 dose. The receptor comes from an adult who received the AZD1222 COVID-19 vaccine. The CDR3: CASSVGTSGVDEQFF. DNA of the CDR3: TGCGCCAGCAGTGTGGGGACTAGCGGGGTGGATGAGCAGTTCTTC.